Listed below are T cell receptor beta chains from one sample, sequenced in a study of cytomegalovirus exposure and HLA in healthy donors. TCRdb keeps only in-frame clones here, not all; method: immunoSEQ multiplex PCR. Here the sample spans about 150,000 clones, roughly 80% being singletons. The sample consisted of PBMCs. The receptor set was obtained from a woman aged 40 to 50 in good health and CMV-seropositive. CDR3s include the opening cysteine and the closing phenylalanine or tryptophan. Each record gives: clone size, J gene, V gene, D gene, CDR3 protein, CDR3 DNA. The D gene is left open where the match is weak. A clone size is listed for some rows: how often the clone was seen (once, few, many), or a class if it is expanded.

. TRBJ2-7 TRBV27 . CASSLGQGIYEQYF TGTGCCAGCAGTTTGGGGCAGGGAATCTACGAGCAGTACTTC
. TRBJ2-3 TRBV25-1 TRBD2 CASSAGLADLTDTQYF TGTGCCAGCAGTGCGGGACTAGCGGATCTCACAGATACGCAGTATTTT
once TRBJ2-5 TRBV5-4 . CASSLGQVQETQYF TGTGCCAGCAGCTTGGGGCAGGTCCAAGAGACCCAGTACTTC
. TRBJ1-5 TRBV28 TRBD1 CASSLWGQGAGPQHF TGTGCCAGCAGTTTATGGGGCCAGGGGGCAGGGCCCCAGCATTTT
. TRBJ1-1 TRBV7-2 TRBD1 CASSPQSAGGTEAFF TGTGCCAGCAGCCCACAATCGGCAGGGGGCACTGAAGCTTTCTTT
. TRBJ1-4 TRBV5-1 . CASSHRDALGEKLFF TGCGCCAGCAGCCACCGGGATGCCTTAGGGGAAAAACTGTTTTTT
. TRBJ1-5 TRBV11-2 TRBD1 CASSLGGQANQPQHF TGTGCCAGCAGCTTAGGCGGACAGGCCAATCAGCCCCAGCATTTT
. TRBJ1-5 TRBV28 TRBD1 CASSLRGRGPQPQHF TGTGCCAGCAGTTTAAGGGGTAGGGGGCCGCAGCCCCAGCATTTT
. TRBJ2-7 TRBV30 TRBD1 CASDSPGQGYEQYF TGTGCCTCTGATTCCCCGGGACAGGGGTACGAGCAGTACTTC
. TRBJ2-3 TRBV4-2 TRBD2 CASSLAGRGDAGDTQYF TGTGCCAGCAGCCTAGCTGGGCGGGGGGACGCTGGGGATACGCAGTATTTT
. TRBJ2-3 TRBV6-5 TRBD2 CASSYSASGTDTQYF TGTGCCAGCAGTTACTCGGCTAGCGGTACAGATACGCAGTATTTT
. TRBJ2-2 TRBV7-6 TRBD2 CASSFSTSGGPNTGELFF TGTGCCAGCAGTTTTTCGACTAGCGGGGGGCCGAACACCGGGGAGCTGTTTTTT
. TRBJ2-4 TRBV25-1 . CASSESGAKNIQYF TGTGCCAGCAGTGAATCCGGGGCCAAAAACATTCAGTACTTC
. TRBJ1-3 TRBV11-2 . CASSQGRGNTIYF TGTGCCAGCAGCCAGGGCCGAGGAAACACCATATATTTT
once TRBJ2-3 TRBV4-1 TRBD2 CASSRLLAKKLTDTQYF TGCGCCAGCAGCCGCCTACTAGCGAAAAAACTCACAGATACGCAGTATTTT
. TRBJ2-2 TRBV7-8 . CASSDSGASNTGELFF TGTGCCAGCAGCGATAGCGGCGCCTCGAACACCGGGGAGCTGTTTTTT
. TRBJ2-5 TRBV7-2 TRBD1 CASSRDRGPDTQYF TGTGCCAGCAGCCGGGACAGGGGACCAGACACCCAGTACTTC
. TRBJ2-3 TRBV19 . CASSIRSPDTQYF TGTGCCAGTAGTATACGAAGCCCAGATACGCAGTATTTT
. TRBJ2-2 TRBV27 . CASSLPDLAGELFF TGTGCCAGCAGTTTACCCGACTTAGCCGGGGAGCTGTTTTTT
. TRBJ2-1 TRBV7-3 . CASSSTGGGGNEQFF TGTGCCAGCAGCTCCACAGGGGGAGGGGGAAATGAGCAGTTCTTC
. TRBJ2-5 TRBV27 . CASTPPREETQYF TGTGCCAGCACCCCCCCGAGGGAAGAGACCCAGTACTTC
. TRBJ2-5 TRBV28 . CASSPHRGSYYEQYF TGTGCCAGCAGTCCCCATCGAGGGTCTTACTATGAGCAGTACTTC
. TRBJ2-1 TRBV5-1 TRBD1 CASSLGDSRWVNEQFF TGCGCCAGCAGCTTGGGGGACAGCAGGTGGGTTAATGAGCAGTTCTTC
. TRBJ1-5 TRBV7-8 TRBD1 CASSLDRLQGNQPQHF TGTGCCAGCAGCTTGGACAGGCTCCAAGGCAATCAGCCCCAGCATTTT
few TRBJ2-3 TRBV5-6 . CASSDDRKDTQYF TGTGCCAGCAGCGACGACAGAAAGGATACGCAGTATTTT
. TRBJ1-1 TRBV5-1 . CASSLGQGTIRVTEAFF TGCGCCAGCAGCTTGGGCCAGGGGACGATCCGGGTCACTGAAGCTTTCTTT
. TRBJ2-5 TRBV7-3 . CASSFAGSTGETQYF TGTGCCAGCAGCTTCGCCGGGAGTACGGGGGAGACCCAGTACTTC
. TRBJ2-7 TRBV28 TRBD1 CASSDGTGDYEQYF TGTGCCAGCAGTGACGGGACAGGGGACTACGAGCAGTACTTC
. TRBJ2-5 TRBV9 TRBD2 CASSVALAGRETQYF TGTGCCAGCAGCGTAGCACTAGCGGGCCGGGAGACCCAGTACTTC
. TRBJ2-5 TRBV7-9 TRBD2 CASSFSGRKETQYF TGTGCCAGCAGCTTCAGCGGGAGGAAAGAGACCCAGTACTTC
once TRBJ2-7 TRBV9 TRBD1 CASSSGGGEQYF TGTGCCAGCAGCTCAGGGGGTGGCGAGCAGTACTTC
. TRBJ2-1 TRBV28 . CASSSPRQAPYNEQFF TGTGCCAGCAGTTCCCCCAGGCAGGCCCCCTACAATGAGCAGTTCTTC
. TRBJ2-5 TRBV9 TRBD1 CASSVGQGQETQYF TGTGCCAGCAGCGTGGGACAGGGCCAAGAGACCCAGTACTTC
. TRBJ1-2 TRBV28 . CASSLLKGGVGYTF TGTGCCAGCAGTCTCCTTAAGGGCGGGGTTGGCTACACCTTC
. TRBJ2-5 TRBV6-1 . CASSEWGLSETQYF TGTGCCAGCAGTGAATGGGGACTGTCAGAGACCCAGTACTTC
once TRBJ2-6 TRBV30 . CAFRDSGANVLTF TGTGCCTTCAGGGACTCTGGGGCCAACGTCCTGACTTTC
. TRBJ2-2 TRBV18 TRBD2 CASSPDLAGAGGELFF TGTGCCAGCTCACCAGACCTAGCGGGAGCCGGCGGGGAGCTGTTTTTT
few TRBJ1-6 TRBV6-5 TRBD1 CASSYGTGISPLHF TGTGCCAGCAGTTACGGGACAGGGATTTCACCCCTCCACTTT
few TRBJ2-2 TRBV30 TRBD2 CAWGEGEMTGELFF TGTGCCTGGGGGGAGGGAGAAATGACCGGGGAGCTGTTTTTT
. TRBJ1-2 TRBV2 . CASKSSLNLYGYTF TGTGCCAGCAAAAGCTCACTAAACCTCTATGGCTACACCTTC
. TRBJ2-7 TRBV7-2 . CASSPRGTVGTDSYEQYF TGTGCCAGCAGTCCCCGGGGGACGGTGGGGACAGACTCCTACGAGCAGTACTTC
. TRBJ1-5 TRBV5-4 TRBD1 CASSPGTGINQPQHF TGTGCCAGCAGCCCAGGGACAGGGATCAATCAGCCCCAGCATTTT
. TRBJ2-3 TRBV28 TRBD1 CAGSRGYTDTQYF TGTGCCGGCAGCAGGGGGTACACAGATACGCAGTATTTT
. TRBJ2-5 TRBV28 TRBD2 CASSALAGPLGETQYF TGTGCCAGCAGTGCTCTAGCGGGACCCTTGGGGGAGACCCAGTACTTC
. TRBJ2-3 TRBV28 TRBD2 CASRPGTSGTDTQYF TGTGCCAGCAGACCCGGGACTAGCGGGACAGATACGCAGTATTTT
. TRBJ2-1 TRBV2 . CASSEGIYNEQFF TGTGCCAGCAGTGAGGGCATCTACAATGAGCAGTTCTTC
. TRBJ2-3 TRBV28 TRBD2 CASSFPNPRLAGGPLLSTDTQYF TGTGCCAGCAGTTTCCCTAATCCTCGACTAGCGGGGGGGCCATTACTTAGCACAGATACGCAGTATTTT
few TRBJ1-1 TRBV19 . CASRTALGGTEAFF TGTGCCAGTAGGACGGCCTTGGGGGGCACTGAAGCTTTCTTT
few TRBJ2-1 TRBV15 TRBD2 CATSPSRLLAGKNEQFF TGTGCCACCAGCCCTTCAAGGCTTCTAGCGGGAAAGAATGAGCAGTTCTTC
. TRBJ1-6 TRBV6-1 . CASSASRGSLGNSPLHF TGTGCCAGCAGTGCGTCACGAGGATCGCTGGGTAATTCACCCCTCCACTTT
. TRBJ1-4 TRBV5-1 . CASSLTVNEKLFF TGCGCCAGCAGCTTGACAGTTAATGAAAAACTGTTTTTT
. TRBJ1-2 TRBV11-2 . CASSLTDKPNYGYTF TGTGCCAGCAGCTTAACGGACAAGCCTAACTATGGCTACACCTTC
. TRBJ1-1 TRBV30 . CAWSLGPGMNTEAFF TGTGCCTGGAGTTTGGGGCCAGGGATGAACACTGAAGCTTTCTTT
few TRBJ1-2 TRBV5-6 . CASSLRSGVLIYGYTF TGTGCCAGCAGCTTGCGGAGCGGGGTTTTGATCTATGGCTACACCTTC
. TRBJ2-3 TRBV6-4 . CASSDYPGAGTDTQYF TGTGCCAGCAGTGACTATCCCGGTGCTGGCACAGATACGCAGTATTTT
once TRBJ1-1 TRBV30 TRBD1 CAWSSRDRGLSPQAAFF TGTGCCTGGAGTTCCCGGGACAGGGGGCTTTCTCCTCAGGCAGCTTTCTTT
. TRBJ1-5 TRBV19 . CASRIKGISNQPQHF TGTGCCAGTAGGATAAAGGGGATTAGCAATCAGCCCCAGCATTTT
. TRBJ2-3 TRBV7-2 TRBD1 CASSPYTGGPPTDTQYF TGTGCCAGCAGCCCATATACAGGGGGCCCCCCCACAGATACGCAGTATTTT
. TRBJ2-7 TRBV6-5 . CASSYGWTTVEQYF TGTGCCAGCAGTTACGGTTGGACTACTGTCGAGCAGTACTTC
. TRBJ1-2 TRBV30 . CACAPGESYGYTF TGTGCCTGCGCCCCAGGGGAGAGCTATGGCTACACCTTC